This T cell receptor beta chain emerged from a study of cytomegalovirus exposure and HLA in healthy donors. Findings of the study overall: Cytomegalovirus-associated TCR beta chains were listed, numbering more than 150.

The CDR3 consists of 19 residues. V shed 3 bases and J 0 bases; nucleotides not matched to a gene: 14. The germline V gene has CDR1 MNHGY and CDR2 SVAAGI. To note about this clone: Its antigen remains unknown.

Use of 60 Vbeta and 13 Jbeta primers characterized the PCR. Measured with immunoSEQ multiplex PCR; TCRdb has only the in-frame clones, and not every one. Among fewer than 250,000 clones listed, roughly 79% were seen once. Material for sequencing was PBMCs. V gene TRBV6-9 combines with J gene TRBJ2-7, with 10 bases aligning to TRBD2. This clonotype was sampled from a male donor in good health and CMV-seronegative. CDR3 nucleotides: TGTGCCAGCAGTTACCCCACTAGCGGGGTTACTAATAGCTCCTACGAGCAGTACTTC. Amino acid sequence: CASSYPTSGVTNSSYEQYF.